The 20 T cell receptor beta chains reported below all come from one sample, sequenced in a study of glioma-infiltrating T cells. The iRepertoire nested amplicon-rescue multiplex PCR amplified TCR alpha and beta CDR3s from RNA. Via MiXCR, TCRdb re-called the multiplex PCR reads, giving one row per CDR3 protein. The table shows around 180,000 distinct CDR3 sequences, with over 40% occurring only once. Sequences were obtained from glioma tissue, nonneoplastic brain tissue, or PBMCs (not recorded which). The receptors were sampled from a human donor with low-grade glioma or glioblastoma, undergoing nonglioma brain surgery, or in good health (not recorded which).

This clonotype was found a few times. The rearrangement links TRBV12-3 or TRBV12-4 to TRBJ2-7; maybe TRBD2 (6 bases). The CDR3 runs 14 residues. V lost 2 bases and J lost 4, with 12 bases in between. The CDR3 is CASSLTGGDYEQYF. Written as DNA, the CDR3 is TGTGCCAGCAGTTTAACCGGGGGTGATTACGAGCAGTACTTC.

CDR3 sequence: CASSFITSGLTDTQYF. CDR3 coding DNA: TGTGCCAGCAGTTTCATAACTAGCGGGCTCACAGATACGCAGTATTTT. The chain joins TRBV12-3 or TRBV12-4 to TRBJ2-3; TRBD2 agrees at 9 bases. V was clipped by 3 bases and J by 2 bases; unmatched bases: 6. The CDR3 consists of 16 residues.

Only a few counts were recorded for this clonotype. V and J are TRBV7-6 and TRBJ1-3, with TRBD1 matching over 9 bases. Germline V gene data show CDR1 as SGHVS and CDR2 as FNYEAQ. J lost 1 base, V lost 4 bases, and 8 bases had no gene match. The CDR3 is made up of 17 amino acids. CDR3 nucleotide sequence: TGTGCCAGCAGCTCGTCCCGGGACAGGGTGTCTGGAAACACCATATATTTT. Protein sequence: CASSSSRDRVSGNTIYF.

This clonotype was detected only once. CDR3 loop: CSHTTGDTQYF. The CDR3 region has the DNA TGCAGCCATACTACGGGGGATACGCAGTATTTT. This chain uses TRBV29-1 with TRBJ2-3; the D gene is possibly TRBD2 (5 bases). The ends were cut back, 8 bases at V and 6 bases at J, with 12 bases in the middle. The CDR3 totals 11 residues. The V gene's germline CDR1 is SQVTM and CDR2 ANQGSEA.

The table lists this clonotype with many counts. The chain links TRBV3-1 to TRBJ1-2; D may be TRBD1 (6 bases). The CDR3 totals 13 residues. V lost 4 bases and J 5 bases, leaving 11 bases between the germline ends. Germline-derived CDR1 and CDR2 are LGHDT and YNNKEL (reference sequence). CDR3 in amino acids: CASSRQENYGYTF. CDR3 bases: TGTGCCAGCAGCCGACAGGAGAATTATGGCTACACCTTC. Filled out from reference TRBV3-1 and TRBJ1-2, the complete variable domain reads DTAVSQTPKYLVTQMGNDKSIKCEQNLGHDTMYWYKQDSKKFLKIMFSYNNKELIINETVPNRFSPKSPDKAHLNLHINSLELGDSAVYFCASSRQENYGYTFGSGTRLTVV.

Notes on this clonotype: Just one base apart from a much larger clone, this may be a read error. The chain links TRBV7-9 to TRBJ2-7; the D is unclear. Germline lookup yields CDR1 SEHNR and CDR2 FQNEAQ (reference sequence). The CDR3 length is 13 residues. The CDR3 DNA reads TGTGCCGGCAGCTCTGACTCCTTATACGAGCAGTACTTC. Translated: CAGSSDSLYEQYF.

This clonotype came up many times. The V and J genes are TRBV6-8 and TRBJ2-1; D remains ambiguous. Germline CDR1 and CDR2: MNHGY and SAAAGT. Trimming cost V 6 bases and J 2 bases, with 14 bases left between them. This CDR3 comprises 15 residues. The CDR3: CASSPSGWAYNEQFF. CDR3 in DNA: TGTGCCAGCAGCCCCTCGGGCTGGGCCTACAATGAGCAGTTCTTC.

Note on this clonotype: A much larger clone is a single base away; this may be a read error. The chain recombines TRBV3-1 with TRBJ1-5; no clear D gene. CDR1 is LGHDT and CDR2 is YNNKEL in the germline V gene (reference sequence). CDR3 length: 13 amino acids. The CDR3 DNA follows: TGTGCCAGCAGCAAAGACACAAATCAGCCCCAGCATTTT. It is translated as CASSKDTNQPQHF.

This clonotype has a count of ten or more. The chain employs TRBV20-1 and TRBJ1-2; no clear D. V gave up 3 bases and J gave up 0 bases, with 23 bases separating them. This CDR3 region has 18 residues. CDR1 is DFQATT and CDR2 is SNEGSKA in the germline V gene (reference sequence). CDR3 amino acids: CSASSPGAWETANYGYTF. The CDR3 DNA is TGCAGTGCTAGTTCTCCAGGCGCTTGGGAAACAGCTAACTATGGCTACACCTTC.

The rearrangement joins TRBV12-3 or TRBV12-4 to TRBJ2-7, with TRBD2 matching 8 bases. CDR3 size: 13 residues. J was trimmed by 9 bases and V by 6 bases; bases with no gene match: 10. CDR3 sequence reads: CASSLTSGWGQYF. CDR3 bases: TGTGCCAGCAGCCTAACTAGCGGCTGGGGGCAGTACTTC.

With respect to this clonotype: The junction differs from germline at one of its ends, possibly a read error. The chain links TRBV12-3 or TRBV12-4 to TRBJ2-1; TRBD2 matches at 10 bases. The CDR3 has 15 residues. CDR3: CATSIPGLAYNEQLF. CDR3 nucleotide sequence: TGTGCCACCTCAATTCCGGGACTAGCGTACAATGAGCAGTTATTC.

This chain joins TRBV6-2 or TRBV6-3 and TRBJ2-7; tentatively, D is TRBD1 or TRBD2 (5 bases each). V lost 4 bases, J lost 8 bases, and 15 bases lay in between. This CDR3 spans 13 amino acids. Germline V gene data show CDR1 as MNHEY and CDR2 as SVGEGT. The CDR3 nucleotides read TGTGCCAGCAGTTCCGGGATTACGGGGCAGCAGTACTTC. Amino acids: CASSSGITGQQYF.

With regard to this clonotype: One end of the junction fails to match germline, which may point to a read error. The CDR3 DNA reads TGTGCCAGCTCACCCGGACAGGGAGAGATCCAGTACTTC. Encoded protein: CASSPGQGEIQYF. The rearrangement links TRBV18 to TRBJ2-5; 8 bases line up with TRBD1. Germline V CDR1 and CDR2: KGHSH, LQKENI. The CDR3 totals 13 residues.

This clonotype showed up just a few times. This sequence joins TRBV29-1 and TRBJ2-2, with 9 bases lining up with TRBD2. Losses at the gene ends were 0 bases for V and 6 bases for J; bases not matched to a gene: 11. The V gene's germline CDR1 is SQVTM and CDR2 ANQGSEA. This CDR3 region has 17 residues. CDR3 nucleotides: TGCAGCGTTGAAGACCCCTGGGCGGGACTAGCAGCCGGGGAGCTGTTTTTT. The encoded protein is CSVEDPWAGLAAGELFF.

This clonotype showed up just a few times. The chain joins TRBV12-3 or TRBV12-4 to TRBJ2-1; D is ambiguous. CDR3 length equals 15 residues. Trimming removed 3 bases from V and 0 bases from J, with 9 bases in between. The CDR3 region is CASSFGLSSYNEQFF. As DNA, the CDR3 is TGTGCCAGCAGTTTCGGCTTGAGCTCCTACAATGAGCAGTTCTTC.

This clonotype was observed at least ten times. V is TRBV20-1 and J is TRBJ2-5, with 8 bases lining up with TRBD1. Germline CDR1 and CDR2: DFQATT and SNEGSKA (reference sequence). This CDR3 is 13 amino acids long. The J segment lost 5 bases and the V segment lost 1 base, leaving 3 bases of the junction unmatched. This chain's CDR3 is CSARAGGIETQYF. CDR3 DNA: TGCAGTGCTAGAGCAGGGGGCATCGAGACCCAGTACTTC.

Worth noting for this clonotype: A much more abundant neighbour one base away suggests this may be a read error. V and J are TRBV20-1 and TRBJ2-5; D is possibly TRBD2 (6 bases). The CDR3 runs to 16 residues. Germline assignment: CDR1 DFQATT and CDR2 SNEGSKA (reference sequence). In DNA, the CDR3 is TGCAGTGCTAGGTGGAGGGGTCCCCAAACTGGGGAGACCGAGTACTTC. Translation: CSARWRGPQTGETEYF.

This clonotype has more than one count but fewer than ten. The chain carries TRBV7-2 and TRBJ2-7; maybe TRBD2 (5 bases). Per the germline V gene, CDR1 is SGHTA and CDR2 is FQGNSA. Trimming left V 5 bases short and J 3 bases short, with 14 bases between. This CDR3 contains 14 residues. The DNA of the CDR3 is TGTGCCAGCAGCCGAGAAGCGGTTAACTACGAGCAGTACTTC. This gives the protein CASSREAVNYEQYF.

To note about this clonotype: This clone may be a read error of a much larger clone one base away. This chain joins TRBV28 and TRBJ2-5; D is undetermined. Trimming took off 5 bases at V and 0 bases at J, with 10 bases between the two ends. Germline-derived CDR1 and CDR2 are MDHEN and SYDVKM. The CDR3 sequence is 14 residues long. The CDR3 nucleotides are TGTGCCAGCAGTGGGCAGGTGTACCAAGAGACCCAGTACTTC. Amino acids: CASSGQVYQETQYF.

For this clonotype: A much larger clone differs by one base, so this may be a read error. V and J are TRBV18 and TRBJ2-5; TRBD2 might be the D (5 bases). Germline V gene data show CDR1 as KGHSH and CDR2 as LQKENI. The CDR3 spans 13 residues. The CDR3, as DNA: TGTGCCATCTCACCGCGGGTAGGAGAGACCCAGTACTTC. This gives the protein CAISPRVGETQYF.